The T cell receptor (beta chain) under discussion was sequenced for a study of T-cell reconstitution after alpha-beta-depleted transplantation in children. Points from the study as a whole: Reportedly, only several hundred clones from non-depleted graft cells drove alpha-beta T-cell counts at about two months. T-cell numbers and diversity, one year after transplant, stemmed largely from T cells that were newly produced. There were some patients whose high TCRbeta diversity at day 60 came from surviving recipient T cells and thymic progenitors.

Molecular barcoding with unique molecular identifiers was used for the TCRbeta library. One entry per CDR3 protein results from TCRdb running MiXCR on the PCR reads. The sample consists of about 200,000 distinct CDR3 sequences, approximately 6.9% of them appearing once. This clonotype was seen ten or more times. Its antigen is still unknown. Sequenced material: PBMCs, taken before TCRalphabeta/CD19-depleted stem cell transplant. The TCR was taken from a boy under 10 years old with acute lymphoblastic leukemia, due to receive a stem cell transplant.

The CDR3: CASSQTVRETQYF. CDR3 bases: TGTGCCAGCAGTCAGACAGTACGGGAGACCCAGTACTTC. This sequence joins TRBV12-3 or TRBV12-4 and TRBJ2-5, with TRBD1 as a possible D gene (5 bases). V was shortened by 5 bases and J by 5 bases, with 12 bases between the two germline ends. The CDR3 consists of 13 residues.